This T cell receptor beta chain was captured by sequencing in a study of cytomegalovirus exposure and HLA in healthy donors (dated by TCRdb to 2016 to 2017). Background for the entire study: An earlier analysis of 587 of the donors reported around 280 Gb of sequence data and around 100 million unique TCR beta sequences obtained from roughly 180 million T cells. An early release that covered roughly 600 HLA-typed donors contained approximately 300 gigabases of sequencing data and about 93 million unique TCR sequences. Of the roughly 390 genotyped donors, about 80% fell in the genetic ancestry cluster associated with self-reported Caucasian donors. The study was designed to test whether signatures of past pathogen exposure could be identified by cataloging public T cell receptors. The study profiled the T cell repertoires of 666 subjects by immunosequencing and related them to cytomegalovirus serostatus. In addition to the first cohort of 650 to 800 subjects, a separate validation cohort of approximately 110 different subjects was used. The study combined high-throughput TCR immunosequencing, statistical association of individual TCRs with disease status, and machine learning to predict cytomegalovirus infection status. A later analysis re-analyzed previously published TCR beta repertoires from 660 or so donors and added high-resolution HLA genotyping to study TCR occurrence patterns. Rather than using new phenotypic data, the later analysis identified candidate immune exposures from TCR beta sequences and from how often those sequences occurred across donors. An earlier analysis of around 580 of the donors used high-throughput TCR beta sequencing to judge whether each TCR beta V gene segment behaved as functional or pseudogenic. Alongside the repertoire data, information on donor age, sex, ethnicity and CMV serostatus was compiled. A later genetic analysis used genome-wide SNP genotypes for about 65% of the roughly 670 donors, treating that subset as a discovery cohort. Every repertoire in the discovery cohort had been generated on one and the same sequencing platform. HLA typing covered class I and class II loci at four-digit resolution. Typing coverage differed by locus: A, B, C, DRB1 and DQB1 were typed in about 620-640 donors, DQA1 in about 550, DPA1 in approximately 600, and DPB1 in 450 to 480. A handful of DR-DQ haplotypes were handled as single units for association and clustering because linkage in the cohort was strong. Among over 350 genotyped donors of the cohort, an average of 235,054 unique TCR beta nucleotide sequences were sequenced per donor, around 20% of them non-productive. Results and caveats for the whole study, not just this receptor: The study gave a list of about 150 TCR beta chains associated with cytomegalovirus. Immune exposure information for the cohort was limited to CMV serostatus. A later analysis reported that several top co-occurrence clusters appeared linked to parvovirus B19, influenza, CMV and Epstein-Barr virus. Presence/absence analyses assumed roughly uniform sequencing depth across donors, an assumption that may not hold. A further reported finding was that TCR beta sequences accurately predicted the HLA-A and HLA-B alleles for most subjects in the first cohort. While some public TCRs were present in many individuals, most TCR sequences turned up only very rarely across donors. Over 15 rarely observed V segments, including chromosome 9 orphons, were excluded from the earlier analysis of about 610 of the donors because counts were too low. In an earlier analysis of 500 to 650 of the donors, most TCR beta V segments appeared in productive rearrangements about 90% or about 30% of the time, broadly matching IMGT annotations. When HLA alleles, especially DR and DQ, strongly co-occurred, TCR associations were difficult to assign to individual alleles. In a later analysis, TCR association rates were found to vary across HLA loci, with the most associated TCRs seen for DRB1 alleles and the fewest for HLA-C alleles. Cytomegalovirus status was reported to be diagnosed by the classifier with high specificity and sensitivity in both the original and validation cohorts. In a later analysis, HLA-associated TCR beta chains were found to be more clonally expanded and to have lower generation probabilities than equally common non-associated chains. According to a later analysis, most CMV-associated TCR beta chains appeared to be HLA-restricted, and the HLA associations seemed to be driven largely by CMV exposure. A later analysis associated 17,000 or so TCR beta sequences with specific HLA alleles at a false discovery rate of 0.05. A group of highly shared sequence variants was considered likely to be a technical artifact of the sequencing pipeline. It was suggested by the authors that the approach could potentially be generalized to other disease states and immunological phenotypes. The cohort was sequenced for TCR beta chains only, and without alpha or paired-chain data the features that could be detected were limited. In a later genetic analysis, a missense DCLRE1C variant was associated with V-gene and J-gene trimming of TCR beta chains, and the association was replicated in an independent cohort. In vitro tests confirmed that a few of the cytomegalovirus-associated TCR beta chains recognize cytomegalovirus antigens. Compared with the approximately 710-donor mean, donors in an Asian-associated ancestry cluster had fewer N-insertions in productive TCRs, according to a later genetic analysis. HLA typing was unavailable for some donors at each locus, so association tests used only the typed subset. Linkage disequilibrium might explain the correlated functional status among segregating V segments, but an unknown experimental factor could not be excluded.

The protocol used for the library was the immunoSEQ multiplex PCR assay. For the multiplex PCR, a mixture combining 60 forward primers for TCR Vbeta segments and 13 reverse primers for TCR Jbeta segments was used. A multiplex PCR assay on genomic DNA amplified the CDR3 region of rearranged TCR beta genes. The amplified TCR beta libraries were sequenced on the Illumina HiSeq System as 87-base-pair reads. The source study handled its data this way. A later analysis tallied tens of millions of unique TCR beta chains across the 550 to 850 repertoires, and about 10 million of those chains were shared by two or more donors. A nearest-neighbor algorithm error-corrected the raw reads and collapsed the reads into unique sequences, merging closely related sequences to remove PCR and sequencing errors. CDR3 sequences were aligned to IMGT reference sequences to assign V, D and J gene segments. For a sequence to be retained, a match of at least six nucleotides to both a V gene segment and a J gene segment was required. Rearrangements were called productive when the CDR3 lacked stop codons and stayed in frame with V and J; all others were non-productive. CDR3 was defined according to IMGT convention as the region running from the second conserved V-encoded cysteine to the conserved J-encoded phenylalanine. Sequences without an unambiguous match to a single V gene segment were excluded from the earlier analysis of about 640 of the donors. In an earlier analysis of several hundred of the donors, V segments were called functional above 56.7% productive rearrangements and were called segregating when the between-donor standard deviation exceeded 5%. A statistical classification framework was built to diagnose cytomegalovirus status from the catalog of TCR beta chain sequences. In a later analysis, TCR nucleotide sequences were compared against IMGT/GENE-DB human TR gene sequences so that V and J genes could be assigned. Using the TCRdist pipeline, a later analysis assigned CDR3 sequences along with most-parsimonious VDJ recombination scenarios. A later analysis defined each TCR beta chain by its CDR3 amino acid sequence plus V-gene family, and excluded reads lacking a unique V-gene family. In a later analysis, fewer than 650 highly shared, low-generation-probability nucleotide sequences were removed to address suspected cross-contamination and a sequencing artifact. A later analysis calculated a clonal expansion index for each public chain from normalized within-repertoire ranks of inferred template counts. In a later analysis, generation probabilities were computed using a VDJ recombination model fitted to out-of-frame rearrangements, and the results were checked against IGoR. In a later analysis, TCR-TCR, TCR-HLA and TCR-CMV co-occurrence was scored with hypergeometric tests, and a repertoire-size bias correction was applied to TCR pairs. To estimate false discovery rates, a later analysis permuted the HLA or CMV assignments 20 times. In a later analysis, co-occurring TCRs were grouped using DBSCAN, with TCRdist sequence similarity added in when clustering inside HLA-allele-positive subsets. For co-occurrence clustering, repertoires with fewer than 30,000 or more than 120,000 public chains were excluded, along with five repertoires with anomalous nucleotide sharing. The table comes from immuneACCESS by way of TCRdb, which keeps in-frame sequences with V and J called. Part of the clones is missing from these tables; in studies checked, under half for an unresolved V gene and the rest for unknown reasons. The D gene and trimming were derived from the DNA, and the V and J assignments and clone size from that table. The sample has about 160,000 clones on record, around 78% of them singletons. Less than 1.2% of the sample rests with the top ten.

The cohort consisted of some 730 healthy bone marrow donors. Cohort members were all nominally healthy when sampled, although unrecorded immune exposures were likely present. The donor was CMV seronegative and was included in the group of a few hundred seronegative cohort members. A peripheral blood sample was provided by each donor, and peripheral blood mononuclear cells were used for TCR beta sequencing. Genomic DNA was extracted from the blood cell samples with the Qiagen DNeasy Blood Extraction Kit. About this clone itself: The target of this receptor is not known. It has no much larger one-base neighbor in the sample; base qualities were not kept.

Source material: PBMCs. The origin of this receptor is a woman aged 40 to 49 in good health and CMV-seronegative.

The bases are TGTGCCAGCAGCCAAGATAGCACAAGGACAGCTAGCACAGATACGCAGTATTTT. It translates as CASSQDSTRTASTDTQYF. Here the chain combines TRBV4-2 and TRBJ2-3; TRBD1 is perhaps the D gene, given 6 matching bases. CDR1 and CDR2 were assigned from the germline V gene as LGHNA and YNFKEQ. Between the V and J ends, shortened by 0 bases and 0 bases respectively, the junction contains 16 bases. The CDR3, from cysteine to phenylalanine, totals 18 residues. Kept here is only the CDR3 DNA, which spans 54 bases and is read in frame from base 1.